This T cell receptor beta chain was profiled in a study of shared clonotypes between healthy human individuals. The naive CD8 subset, CD45RO-negative cells positively selected for CCR7, excluded terminally differentiated effector memory CD45RA+ cells. CDR1 is SQVTM, CDR2 ANQGSEA, per germline. V lost 0 bases, J lost 10 bases, and 6 bases stayed unmatched. This CDR3 contains 14 residues. The method was immunoSEQ multiplex PCR; TCRdb's version includes in-frame clones alone and lacks a portion of them. The table lists about 1,800,000 clones, approximately 95% of them singletons. This chain links TRBV29-1 with TRBJ2-1; 10 bases are shared with TRBD2. Sequenced material: naive CD8+ T cells sorted from blood. The TCR was taken from a young man in good health. In nucleotides, the CDR3 is TGCAGCGTTGAAGAAGGACTAGCGGATAAGGAGCAGTTCTTC. Its protein product is CSVEEGLADKEQFF.